This TCR beta chain was captured by sequencing in a study of OX40 agonist ivuxolimab in advanced cancers. Overall study: The patients' treatment was ivuxolimab, an agonistic anti-OX40 (CD134) antibody.

Study-level findings and limits: Also present in some nonresponders was a low level of normalized T-cell clonal expansion. In the 0.1 to 3.0 mg/kg range, CD4+ and CD8+ blood T cells had expanded clonally by week 6.

About this clone itself: Its antigen remains unidentified.

This table comes from immunoSEQ multiplex PCR, and its TCRdb copy is limited to in-frame clones, with some not included. The sample lists fewer than 60,000 clones, 80% occurring once. Germline V gene data show CDR1 as SGHTA and CDR2 as FQGNSA. The CDR3 length is 13 residues. The J segment lost 13 bases and the V segment lost 4 bases, leaving 6 bases of the junction unmatched. The sample consisted of CD4+ or CD8+ T cells sorted from blood, taken in a trial of the OX40 agonist ivuxolimab. The chain recombines TRBV7-2 with TRBJ2-1; TRBD2 agrees at 11 bases. This clonotype was obtained from an adult with an advanced solid tumor such as melanoma, head and neck, liver or kidney cancer. The CDR3 reads CASSSLAGAPQFF. The CDR3 DNA reads as TGTGCCAGCAGCTCACTAGCGGGGGCCCCCCAGTTCTTC.